The rows below give T cell receptor beta chains drawn from one sample of a study of cytomegalovirus exposure and HLA in healthy donors. Some clones are missing from TCRdb's copy, which holds only in-frame ones; the method was immunoSEQ multiplex PCR. This table holds around 110,000 clones, 70% to 80% found once. The sample was PBMCs. These receptors came from a man between 60 and 70 years old in good health and CMV-seronegative. CDR3s include the opening cysteine and the closing phenylalanine or tryptophan.

J	V	CDR3
TRBJ2-2	TRBV7-3	CASSLQDTGELFF
TRBJ1-6	TRBV9	CASSLTTGKNNSPLHF
TRBJ2-3	TRBV19	CASTPQGLSTDTQYF
TRBJ2-1	TRBV5-5	CASSLGVRSGNEQFF
TRBJ2-3	TRBV19	CASSIDGGASTDTQYF
TRBJ1-1	TRBV29-1	CSARQGTGAFF
TRBJ2-7	TRBV6-5	CASSKPGSYEQYF
TRBJ2-3	TRBV7-2	CASRSGNTQYF
TRBJ2-7	TRBV5-1	CASSLTGGYEQYF
TRBJ2-6	TRBV18	CASSPAGQISGANVLTF
TRBJ2-1	TRBV10-2	CASSELGQGLGEQFF
TRBJ1-2	TRBV7-9	CASSEDRGGTGYGYTF
TRBJ1-5	TRBV6-5	CASSYSQGRNQPQHF
TRBJ2-7	TRBV7-2	CASSLRWSYEQYF
TRBJ2-5	TRBV5-1	CASSLVSGGAETQYF
TRBJ2-1	TRBV5-1	CASSLGSGNEQFF
TRBJ1-1	TRBV7-8	CASSPGGVWDTEDFF
TRBJ2-1	TRBV5-4	CASRGQSGQGAYNEQFF
TRBJ2-2	TRBV18	CASSPQADGELFF
TRBJ2-2	TRBV28	CASSFRDRINTGELFF
TRBJ1-2	TRBV28	CASSPTGLRNYGYTF
TRBJ2-4	TRBV19	CASSDSGVAKNIQYF
TRBJ2-5	TRBV27	CASSTPGPVRTTLYF
TRBJ1-2	TRBV18	CASSPAEGYTF
TRBJ1-1	TRBV6-5	CASRAVGEAFF
TRBJ1-4	TRBV5-1	CASSSDSLGEKLFF
TRBJ1-4	TRBV5-1	CASSWLGGGKEKLFF
TRBJ2-5	TRBV10-2	CASTSTVQETQYF
TRBJ2-3	TRBV19	CASSIGLGTDTQYF
TRBJ1-4	TRBV4-3	CASSQEGGTLQGKLFF
TRBJ2-2	TRBV15	CATSIRDRGTGELFF
TRBJ1-1	TRBV2	CASSEQANTEAFF
TRBJ2-1	TRBV4-1	CASSQVDGSSAGKQFF
TRBJ1-1	TRBV6-5	CASLPGGLKNTEAFF
TRBJ2-2	TRBV6-1	CASSGDYTGELFF
TRBJ1-5	TRBV30	CAWSTGTGGNQPQHF
TRBJ1-6	TRBV27	CARPSWGASSYNSPLHF
TRBJ2-5	TRBV14	CASSPRTGPETQYF
TRBJ2-2	TRBV28	CASSFMGTGTGELFF
TRBJ2-1	TRBV6-5	CASYGQGVRNEQFF
TRBJ1-5	TRBV30	CAWSNRDDQPQHF
TRBJ2-2	TRBV6-6	CASSYTMTGELFF
TRBJ2-1	TRBV4-3	CASRRTSGGDSEQFF
TRBJ1-2	TRBV13	CASSLGTGNYGYTF
TRBJ2-7	TRBV4-1	CASSRDLQGYEQYF
TRBJ1-1	TRBV7-9	CASSLEPQGSEAFF
TRBJ2-3	TRBV4-1	CASSLRAGVDFPTDTQYF
TRBJ1-2	TRBV25-1	CASSPNGDSNYGYTF
TRBJ1-1	TRBV7-2	CASSLGTTSTEAFF
TRBJ1-5	TRBV7-2	CASNGQAGQPQHF
TRBJ1-4	TRBV5-1	CASSLSPQGGGEKLFF
TRBJ2-7	TRBV11-2	CASSFRRPGQRKSSYEQYF
TRBJ1-2	TRBV19	CASSPVLRGGYTF